This TCR beta chain was found in a study of blood T cell repertoires in COVID-19. Study-wide background: Acute and convalescent COVID-19 specimens originated in the United States, Italy and Spain. PBMCs, B-cell-depleted T cells, or T cells provided the cDNA or gDNA that made up the material.

As handled by the study authors: Estimation of nucleated cell counts relied on the amplification of reference gene primers. Profiled with immunoSEQ multiplex PCR; TCRdb holds only in-frame clones, not every one. The DNA was the basis for D and trimming; V, J and clone size are from that table. The data show 150,000 to 200,000 clones, with 86% seen just once and 2.9% held by the top ten. The CDR3 contains 16 residues. The germline V and J ends were trimmed by 4 bases and 6 bases, with 21 bases remaining between them. Germline V gene sequence: CDR1 LGHNT, CDR2 FRNRAP. This chain uses TRBV12-5 with TRBJ1-2, with a possible D match to TRBD1 (5 bases). The clonotype was recovered from a woman in her thirties with active or convalescent COVID-19. The sample comprised peripheral blood. The CDR3 DNA reads as TGTGCTAGTGGTTCCCTCTCGGGGAGGGGCTCTCATGGCTACACCTTC. Its protein is CASGSLSGRGSHGYTF.